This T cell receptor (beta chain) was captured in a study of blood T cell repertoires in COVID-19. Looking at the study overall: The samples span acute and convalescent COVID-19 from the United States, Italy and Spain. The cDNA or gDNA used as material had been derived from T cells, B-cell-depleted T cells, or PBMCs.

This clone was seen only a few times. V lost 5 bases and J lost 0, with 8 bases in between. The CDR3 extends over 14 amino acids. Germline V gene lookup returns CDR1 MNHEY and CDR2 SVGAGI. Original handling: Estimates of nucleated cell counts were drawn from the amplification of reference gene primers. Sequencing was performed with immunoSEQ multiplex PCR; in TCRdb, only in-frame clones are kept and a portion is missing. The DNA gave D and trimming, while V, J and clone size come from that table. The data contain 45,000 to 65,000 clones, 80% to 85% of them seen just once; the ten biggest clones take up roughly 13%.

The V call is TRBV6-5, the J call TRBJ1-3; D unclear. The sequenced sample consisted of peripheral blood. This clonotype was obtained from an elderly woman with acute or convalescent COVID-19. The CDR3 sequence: CASSHGSSGNTIYF. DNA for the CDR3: TGTGCCAGCAGTCACGGGTCCTCTGGAAACACCATATATTTT.